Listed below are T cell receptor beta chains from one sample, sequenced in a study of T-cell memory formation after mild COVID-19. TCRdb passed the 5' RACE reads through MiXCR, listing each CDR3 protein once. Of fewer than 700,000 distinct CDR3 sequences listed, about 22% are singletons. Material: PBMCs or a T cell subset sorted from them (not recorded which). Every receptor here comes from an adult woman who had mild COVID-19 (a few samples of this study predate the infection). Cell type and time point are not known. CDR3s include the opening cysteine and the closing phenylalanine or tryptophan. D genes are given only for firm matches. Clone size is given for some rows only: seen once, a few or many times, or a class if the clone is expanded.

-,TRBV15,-,CATSSGATKGQFF
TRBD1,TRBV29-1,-,CSVTGTGRGNGYTF
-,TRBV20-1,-,CSAPGPAAYEQYF
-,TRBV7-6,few,CASSLAPQPPGNIQYF
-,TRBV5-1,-,CASQDEDTSEETQYF
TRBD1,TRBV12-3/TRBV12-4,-,CASSLDRGIEKLFF
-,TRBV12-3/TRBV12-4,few,CASSPRDTSNQPQHF
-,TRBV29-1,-,CSVGKAGFFTEAFF
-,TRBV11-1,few,CASSSLPTGHTEAFF
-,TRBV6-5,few,CASRSRTISGPGSPYEQYF
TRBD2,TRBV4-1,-,CASSQLAGGTGELFF
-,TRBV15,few,CATSRGSALGNIQYF
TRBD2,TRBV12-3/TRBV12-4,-,CASSSGTILWNTGELFF
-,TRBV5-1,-,CASSLVPPFLASYNEQFF
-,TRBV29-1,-,CSAGTTRSYEQYF
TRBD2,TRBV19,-,CASRRSGIDWDTQYF
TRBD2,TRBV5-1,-,CASSYQEERGSYEQYF
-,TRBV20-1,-,CSASRMGNGHQPQHF
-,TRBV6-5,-,CASSRGGSGNTIYF
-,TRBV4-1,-,CASSQDTEEQFF
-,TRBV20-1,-,CSATTGRARELFF
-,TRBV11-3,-,CASSLVQGLRGNIQYF
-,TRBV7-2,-,CASSSRGSGTNEKLFF
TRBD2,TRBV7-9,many,CASSLGLAEGNEQFF
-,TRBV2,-,CASSLDYFQETQYF
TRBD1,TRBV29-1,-,CSVDGDRVFLEGYTF
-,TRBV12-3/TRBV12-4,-,CASSFTRDTQYF
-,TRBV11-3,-,CASSLEWSGESPYEQYF
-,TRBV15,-,CATSRIQGYNEQFF
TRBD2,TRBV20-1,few,CSARDIKGLAGTGSYNEQFF
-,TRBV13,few,CASSYEDRNSPLHF
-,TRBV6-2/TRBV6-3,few,CASSYSTSFYNEQFF
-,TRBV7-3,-,CASSLSPAGLGIEAFF
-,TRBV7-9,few,CASGMGHGTYYNGYTF
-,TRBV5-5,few,CASSLMTANTGELFF
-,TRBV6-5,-,CASSYDGSGNTIYF
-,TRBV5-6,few,CASSYDYNEQFF
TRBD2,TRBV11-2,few,CASSLGGLAGSRVYNEQFF
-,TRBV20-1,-,CSASIRFKGTDTQYF
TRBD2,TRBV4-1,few,CASSPGLRGDKGNEQFF
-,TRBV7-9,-,CASSAGRLADSYNEQFF